The 23 T cell receptor beta chains below were found in one sample sequenced in a study of blood T cell repertoires in COVID-19. Clones were read by immunoSEQ multiplex PCR, and TCRdb kept only the in-frame ones, dropping some. The sample shows 150,000 to 200,000 clones, about 75% of them seen only once. Sequenced material: peripheral blood. These receptor sequences come from a woman in her 70s with acute or convalescent COVID-19.

The chain combines TRBV5-6 with TRBJ2-4; tentative D call: TRBD1 (6 bases). This CDR3 has 15 residues. Germline CDR1 SGHDT, CDR2 YYEEEE. The V gene lost 6 bases and the J gene lost 0 bases, with 13 bases spanning the gap. In DNA form, the CDR3 reads TGTGCCAGCAACCTACAGGGAGCAGCCAAAAACATTCAGTACTTC. It codes for CASNLQGAAKNIQYF.

The genes are TRBV6-5 and TRBJ2-3; TRBD1 aligns across 9 bases. With V trimmed by 6 bases and J by 2 bases, 3 bases remained unmatched. This CDR3 is 14 amino acids long. The germline V gene has CDR1 MNHEY and CDR2 SVGAGI. In nucleotides, the CDR3 is TGTGCCAGCAGAGGGACAGGGAACACAGATACGCAGTATTTT. This sequence encodes CASRGTGNTDTQYF.

J is TRBJ2-2 and V is TRBV19, with 7 bases lining up with TRBD2. This CDR3 is 16 amino acids long. J lost 3 bases, V lost 3 bases, and 7 bases had no gene match. The germline V gene has CDR1 LNHDA and CDR2 SQIVND (reference sequence). The CDR3 nucleotides read TGTGCCAGTAGTATTTACGGCGGGAGAGACACCGGGGAGCTGTTTTTT. Its protein is CASSIYGGRDTGELFF.

J is TRBJ2-3 and V is TRBV6-5; D perhaps matches TRBD2 (5 bases). CDR3 size: 16 residues. Trimming took off 0 bases at V and 1 base at J, with 11 bases between the two ends. CDR1 is MNHEY, CDR2 SVGAGI, per germline. The CDR3: CASSYSTGGGTDTQYF. The CDR3 DNA follows: TGTGCCAGCAGTTACTCTACCGGAGGTGGCACAGATACGCAGTATTTT.

CDR3 bases: TGTGCCTGGAGTCCCCTGGCACAGTTGAGCAATCAGCCCCAGCATTTT. This codes for CAWSPLAQLSNQPQHF. The V gene is TRBV30, the J gene TRBJ1-5, with D unclear. V was trimmed by 2 bases and J by 1 base, leaving 15 bases between them. The CDR3 is made up of 16 amino acids. In germline, CDR1 is GTSNPN, CDR2 SVGIG (reference sequence).

The V gene is TRBV3-1 (or the pseudogene TRBV3-2), the J gene TRBJ2-5; 7 positions match TRBD1. Looked up from germline, CDR1 is LGHDT and CDR2 is YNNKEL (reference sequence). After removal of 5 bases from V and 4 bases from J, the junction contained 4 bases not matched to a gene. The CDR3 has 13 amino acids. DNA of the CDR3: TGTGCCAGCAGCTTGACAGGGTTAGAGACCCAGTACTTC. Amino acids: CASSLTGLETQYF.

This chain links TRBV10-2 with TRBJ2-5; TRBD2 aligns across 10 bases. This CDR3 has 15 amino acids. The junction had 5 bases not matched to a gene; V was cut back by 4 bases and J by 3 bases. The germline V gene has CDR1 WSHSY and CDR2 SAAADI. The CDR3 loop is CASSGFGLAEETQYF. The CDR3 DNA is TGCGCCAGCAGTGGATTCGGACTAGCGGAAGAGACCCAGTACTTC.

This rearrangement joins TRBV9 to TRBJ1-2; D gene uncertain. V was clipped by 2 bases and J by 8 bases, with 7 bases between them. Germline values: CDR1 SGDLS, CDR2 YYNGEE. The CDR3 covers 11 residues. The CDR3 loop is CASSVVRGYTF. CDR3 DNA: TGTGCCAGCAGCGTGGTTCGGGGCTACACCTTC.

The chain has TRBV7-9 and TRBJ2-1; unclear D gene. This CDR3 is 12 amino acids long. Looked up from germline, CDR1 is SEHNR and CDR2 is FQNEAQ (reference sequence). CDR3 DNA sequence: TGTGTAAGATGGCACAGAGAGAATGAGCAGTTCTTC. Translation gives CVRWHRENEQFF.

The chain is built from TRBV3-1 (or the pseudogene TRBV3-2) and TRBJ2-1, with D possibly being TRBD2 (5 bases). V lost 1 base and J lost 9, with 10 bases in between. Per germline, CDR1 LGHDT and CDR2 YNNKEL (reference sequence). CDR3 length: 13 amino acids. CDR3 loop: CASSQGGYAEQFF. The CDR3, as DNA: TGTGCCAGCAGCCAAGGAGGGTACGCTGAGCAGTTCTTC.

This chain uses TRBV7-2 with TRBJ1-1; tentatively, D is TRBD1 (6 bases). Germline CDR1 SGHTA, CDR2 FQGNSA. The length of the CDR3 is 15 residues. Trimming removed 5 bases from V and 3 bases from J, with 16 bases in between. The CDR3 protein is CASSPRRGLYTEAFF. The CDR3 nucleotides are TGTGCCAGCAGCCCACGCAGGGGCTTGTACACTGAAGCTTTCTTT.

The J gene is TRBJ2-3, the V gene TRBV5-1; 10 positions match TRBD1. This CDR3 is built from 14 residues. Germline V lookup: CDR1 SGHRS, CDR2 YFSETQ. Germline trimming cut 4 bases from V and 4 bases from J; bases unmatched to any gene: 3. CDR3 amino acids: CASSPTGGADTQYF. DNA of the CDR3: TGCGCCAGCAGCCCGACAGGGGGCGCAGATACGCAGTATTTT.

This clone was seen only once. This chain connects TRBV3-1 (or the pseudogene TRBV3-2) to TRBJ2-1, with 15 bases fitting TRBD2. CDR3 size: 19 residues. CDR1 LGHDT and CDR2 YNNKEL come from the germline V gene (reference sequence). J lost 0 bases, V lost 5 bases, and 8 bases had no gene match. The CDR3 loop reads CASSSRTSGRGGSYNEQFF. The CDR3 DNA is TGTGCCAGCAGCTCGCGGACTAGCGGGAGGGGGGGCTCCTACAATGAGCAGTTCTTC.

The chain links TRBV4-1 to TRBJ2-2; TRBD2 matches at 7 bases. The V gene's germline CDR1 is MGHRA and CDR2 YSYEKL. The CDR3 runs 18 residues. V shed 4 bases and J 4 bases; nucleotides not matched to a gene: 15. In DNA form, the CDR3 reads TGCGCCAGCAGCCTCAAGCGAGGGACGGGAGGCATCACCGGGGAGCTGTTTTTT. Its protein product is CASSLKRGTGGITGELFF.

The chain has TRBV10-1 and TRBJ2-5; 9 bases are a match to TRBD2. The junction had 5 bases not matched to a gene; V was cut back by 2 bases and J by 4 bases. The CDR3 consists of 15 residues. Germline V gene data show CDR1 as WNHNN and CDR2 as SYGVQD (reference sequence). The CDR3 nucleotides are TGCGCCAGCAGTGAGAATATAGCGGGAGTAGAGACCCAGTACTTC. Its translation: CASSENIAGVETQYF.

This clone has a single count. The V and J genes are TRBV29-1 and TRBJ1-2; 7 bases align to TRBD1. Germline V gives CDR1 SQVTM, CDR2 ANQGSEA. This CDR3 comprises 13 residues. With V trimmed by 6 bases and J by 2 bases, 6 bases remained unmatched. The CDR3 coding sequence is TGCAGCGTAGGGGACAGCCGAAACTATGGCTACACCTTC. Protein: CSVGDSRNYGYTF. Using reference TRBV29-1 and TRBJ1-2 for the parts outside the CDR3, the full variable domain is SAVISQKPSRDICQRGTSLTIQCQVDSQVTMMFWYRQQPGQSLTLIATANQGSEATYESGFVIDKFPISRPNLTFSTLTVSNMSPEDSSIYLCSVGDSRNYGYTFGSGTRLTVV.

The chain has TRBV15 and TRBJ1-4; 7 nucleotides match TRBD1. This CDR3 has 15 residues. V shed 1 base, J shed 8 bases, and the junction held 7 bases outside the gene matches. CDR1 is LNHNV, CDR2 YYDKDF, per germline (reference sequence). For the CDR3, the DNA is TGTGCCACCAGCAGAGGTTTAGGGACAGCCGAAAAACTGTTTTTT. This encodes CATSRGLGTAEKLFF.

CDR3 sequence (DNA): TGTGCCAGCAGCTTAGAGGTGGGAGTCAGGGAGCAGTTCTTC. As protein: CASSLEVGVREQFF. The V call is TRBV7-2, the J call TRBJ2-1; D perhaps matches TRBD2 (5 bases). This CDR3 contains 14 residues. From germline, CDR1 is SGHTA and CDR2 FQGNSA. V was trimmed by 1 base and J by 10 bases, leaving 14 bases between them.

This clone has just a few counts. The chain joins TRBV14 to TRBJ2-7; D possibly corresponds to TRBD1 (6 bases). The CDR3 is made up of 12 amino acids. CDR1 SGHDN and CDR2 FVKESK come from the germline V gene. Trimming cost V 9 bases and J 2 bases, with 11 bases left between them. CDR3 bases: TGTGCCAGTACCGGGACAACCTACGAGCAGTACTTC. Residues: CASTGTTYEQYF.

The chain couples TRBV5-1 to TRBJ2-5; 13 bases match TRBD2. The CDR3 loop spans 15 amino acids. Per germline, CDR1 SGHRS and CDR2 YFSETQ. With 4 bases clipped from V and 1 base from J, the junction kept 1 base outside the gene matches. CDR3 sequence reads: CASSRLAGGQETQYF. As DNA, the CDR3 is TGCGCCAGCAGCCGACTAGCGGGAGGCCAAGAGACCCAGTACTTC.

This clone was detected a few times. This chain uses TRBV4-1 with TRBJ2-1; 8 bases fit TRBD2. Trimming cost V 0 bases and J 8 bases; bases outside gene matches: 6. The CDR3 is 15 residues long. Per the germline V gene, CDR1 is MGHRA and CDR2 is YSYEKL. CDR3 protein: CASSQDGTRGDEQFF. CDR3 nucleotides: TGCGCCAGCAGCCAAGATGGGACTAGAGGCGATGAGCAGTTCTTC.

The V gene is TRBV6-6, the J gene TRBJ1-2; 9 bases align to TRBD1. This CDR3 region has 14 residues. Per the germline V gene, CDR1 is MNHNY and CDR2 is SVGAGI (reference sequence). Trimming removed 6 bases from V and 7 bases from J; junction bases left unmatched: 9. The DNA of the CDR3 is TGTGCCAGCAGCCTAAAACAGGGGGCAACTGGCTACACCTTC. Protein: CASSLKQGATGYTF.

This chain connects TRBV4-2 to TRBJ2-7; D might be TRBD2 (5 bases). Trimming stripped 0 bases from V and 4 bases from J, with 13 bases between. The CDR3 spans 15 residues. Germline CDR1 LGHNA, CDR2 YNFKEQ. This chain's CDR3 is CASSQEPSFGYEQYF. The DNA of the CDR3 is TGTGCCAGCAGCCAAGAACCTAGCTTTGGGTACGAGCAGTACTTC.